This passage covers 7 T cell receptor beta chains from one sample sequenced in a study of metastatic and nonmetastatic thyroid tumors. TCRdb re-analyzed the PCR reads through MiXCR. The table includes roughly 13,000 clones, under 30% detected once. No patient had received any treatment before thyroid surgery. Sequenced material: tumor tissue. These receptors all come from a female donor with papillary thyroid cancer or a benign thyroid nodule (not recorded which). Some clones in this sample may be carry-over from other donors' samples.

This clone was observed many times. The CDR3 loop is CAISESTSTGELFF. For the CDR3, the DNA is TGTGCCATCAGTGAGTCAACTAGCACCGGGGAGCTGTTTTTT. The chain has TRBV10-3 and TRBJ2-2; D is possibly TRBD2 (5 bases). The ends were cut back, 0 bases at V and 4 bases at J, with 6 bases in the middle. CDR1 ENHRY and CDR2 SYGVKD come from the germline V gene. The CDR3 contains 14 residues.

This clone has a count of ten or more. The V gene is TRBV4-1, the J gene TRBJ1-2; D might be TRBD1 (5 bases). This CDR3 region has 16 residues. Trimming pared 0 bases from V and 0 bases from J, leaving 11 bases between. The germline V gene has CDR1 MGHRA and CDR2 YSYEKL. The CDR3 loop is CASSQDSGGSNYGYTF. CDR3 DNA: TGCGCCAGCAGCCAAGATTCGGGGGGTTCTAACTATGGCTACACCTTC.

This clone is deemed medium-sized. CDR3 DNA: TGCGCCAGCAGCCTAGGACAGGGGCCGAGTCAGCCCCAGCATTTT. Translated, it gives CASSLGQGPSQPQHF. V usage is TRBV5-1 and J usage is TRBJ1-5; 9 bases are a match to TRBD1. This CDR3 spans 15 amino acids. Germline CDR1 and CDR2: SGHRS and YFSETQ. V was pared by 4 bases and J by 6 bases, with 8 bases of the junction left unmatched.

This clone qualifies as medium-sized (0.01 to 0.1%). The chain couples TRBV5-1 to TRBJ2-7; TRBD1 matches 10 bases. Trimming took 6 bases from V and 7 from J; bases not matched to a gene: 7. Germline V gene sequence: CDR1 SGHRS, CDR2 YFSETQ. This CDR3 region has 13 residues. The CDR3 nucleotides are TGCGCCAGCAAAAGACAGGGGGCGTGGGAGCAGTACTTC. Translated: CASKRQGAWEQYF.

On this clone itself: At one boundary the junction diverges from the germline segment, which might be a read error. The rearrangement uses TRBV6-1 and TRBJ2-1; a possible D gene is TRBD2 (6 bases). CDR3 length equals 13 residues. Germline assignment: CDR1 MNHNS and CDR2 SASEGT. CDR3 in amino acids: CASSESGVDEQFF. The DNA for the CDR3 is TGTGCCAGTAGTGAATCGGGGGTCGATGAGCAGTTCTTC.

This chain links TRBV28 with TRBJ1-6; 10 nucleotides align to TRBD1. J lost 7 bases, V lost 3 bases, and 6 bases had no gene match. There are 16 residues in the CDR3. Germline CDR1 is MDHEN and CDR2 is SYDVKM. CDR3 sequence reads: CASSLWGQGSNSPLHF. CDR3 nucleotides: TGTGCCAGCAGTTTGTGGGGACAGGGGTCAAATTCACCCCTCCACTTT.

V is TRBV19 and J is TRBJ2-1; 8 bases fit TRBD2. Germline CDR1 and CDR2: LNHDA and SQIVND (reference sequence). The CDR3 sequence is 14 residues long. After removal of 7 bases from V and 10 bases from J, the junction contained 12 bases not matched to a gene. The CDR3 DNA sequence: TGTGCCAGTATTTTCGTAGCGGGATCCTGGGAGCAGTTCTTC. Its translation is CASIFVAGSWEQFF.